These 27 T cell receptor beta chains were all obtained from the same sample, sequenced in a study of cytomegalovirus exposure and HLA in healthy donors. Amplification used 60 Vbeta primers and 13 Jbeta primers. Sequencing was performed with immunoSEQ multiplex PCR; in TCRdb, only in-frame clones are kept and a portion is missing. This sample has 130,000 to 150,000 clones, with about 80% found just once. Specimen: PBMCs. Every receptor here comes from a man aged 35 to 55 in good health and CMV-seropositive.

V usage is TRBV7-9 and J usage is TRBJ1-5; a weak D match, TRBD1 (5 bases). Per the germline V gene, CDR1 is SEHNR and CDR2 is FQNEAQ (reference sequence). V was trimmed by 5 bases and J by 0 bases, leaving 8 bases between them. The CDR3 sequence is 14 residues long. CDR3 amino acids: CASSRRDSNQPQHF. The CDR3 DNA follows: TGTGCCAGCAGCCGCAGGGATAGCAATCAGCCCCAGCATTTT.

On this clone: Its ends do not fully match the called genes, so a read error is possible. V usage is TRBV7-9 and J usage is TRBJ1-2; 8 positions agree with TRBD1. The CDR3 length is 13 residues. Germline CDR1 and CDR2: SEHNR and FQNEAQ (reference sequence). The chain's CDR3 is CSSSKDRGDGYTF. CDR3 sequence (DNA): TGTTCCAGCAGCAAAGACAGGGGTGATGGCTACACCTTC.

The J gene is TRBJ2-1, the V gene TRBV7-2; the match to TRBD1 covers 7 bases. There are 16 residues in the CDR3. The V segment lost 3 bases and the J segment 4 bases; nucleotides outside the gene matches: 9. CDR1 SGHTA and CDR2 FQGNSA come from the germline V gene. The CDR3: CASSFPRTGLYNEQFF. In DNA, the CDR3 is TGTGCCAGCAGCTTTCCTCGGACAGGATTATACAATGAGCAGTTCTTC.

This clone was recorded only once. The chain couples TRBV7-9 to TRBJ2-5, with D maybe TRBD1 (6 bases). CDR1 SEHNR and CDR2 FQNEAQ come from the germline V gene (reference sequence). The V end was cut by 2 bases, the J end by 7 bases, with 11 bases between. CDR3 length: 13 residues. CDR3 DNA: TGTGCCAGCAGCTTACTCCCGGACAGGACCCAGTACTTC. It specifies CASSLLPDRTQYF.

The V gene is TRBV7-9, the J gene TRBJ1-1; maybe TRBD1 (6 bases). CDR1 is SEHNR, CDR2 FQNEAQ, per germline (reference sequence). The CDR3 spans 13 residues. V was pared by 10 bases and J by 0 bases, with 12 bases between. The CDR3 spells CATSRDMNTEAFF. Written as DNA, the CDR3 is TGTGCCACCTCCCGGGACATGAACACTGAAGCTTTCTTT.

In its sample, this clone was seen once. The chain employs TRBV5-1 and TRBJ1-4; D call uncertain. The CDR3 is made up of 15 amino acids. Germline V gene sequence: CDR1 SGHRS, CDR2 YFSETQ. Trimming removed 1 base from V and 0 bases from J, with 7 bases in between. CDR3 region: CASSLFGATNEKLFF. In nucleotides, the CDR3 is TGCGCCAGCAGCTTGTTCGGAGCAACTAATGAAAAACTGTTTTTT.

The rearrangement uses TRBV19 and TRBJ1-4; weak D call: TRBD1 (6 bases). CDR1 and CDR2 (germline): LNHDA, SQIVND (reference sequence). The CDR3 covers 15 residues. Trimming left V 6 bases short and J 7 bases short, with 18 bases between. Written as DNA, the CDR3 is TGTGCCAGTAGGAATCTGGGGGCTGCAGGTGAAAAACTGTTTTTT. Translated, it gives CASRNLGAAGEKLFF.

The chain carries TRBV9 and TRBJ2-5, with TRBD2 matching over 7 bases. V lost 4 bases and J lost 5; bases outside the gene matches: 8. This CDR3 region has 14 residues. Germline V gene data show CDR1 as SGDLS and CDR2 as YYNGEE. CDR3 nucleotide sequence: TGTGCCAGCAGCCTTGCCGGGGGGAGGGAGACCCAGTACTTC. The encoded protein is CASSLAGGRETQYF.

The gene calls are TRBV6-5 and TRBJ2-7; TRBD2 aligns across 8 bases. The V and J ends lost 2 bases and 4 bases, in that order; junction bases with no gene match: 7. Germline CDR1 MNHEY, CDR2 SVGAGI. This CDR3 is 15 amino acids long. In DNA, the CDR3 is TGTGCCAGCAGTTACGGTGGGACTAGAAGGTACGAGCAGTACTTC. Amino acids: CASSYGGTRRYEQYF.

The chain uses TRBV6-5 and TRBJ1-5; D is ambiguous. The V end lost 6 bases, the J end lost 6 bases, and 15 bases lay between the germline ends. This CDR3 contains 14 residues. Germline CDR1 reads MNHEY; CDR2 reads SVGAGI. CDR3 nucleotides: TGTGCCAGCAGCCTCAAAGAAGGGAGTCAGCCCCAGCATTTT. Amino acid sequence: CASSLKEGSQPQHF.

The V and J genes are TRBV5-6 and TRBJ2-1, with TRBD1 matching 10 bases. The germline CDR1 and CDR2 sequences are SGHDT and YYEEEE. The CDR3 sequence is 16 residues long. V shed 0 bases and J 0 bases; nucleotides not matched to a gene: 0. CDR3 sequence: CASSLGTGGSYNEQFF. The CDR3 DNA reads as TGTGCCAGCAGCTTGGGGACAGGGGGCTCCTACAATGAGCAGTTCTTC.

This clone occurred a few times. This chain joins TRBV13 and TRBJ1-2; D may be TRBD1 (6 bases). CDR3 length: 13 residues. V gave up 0 bases and J gave up 8 bases, with 10 bases separating them. Per the germline V gene, CDR1 is PRHDT and CDR2 is FYEKMQ (reference sequence). The CDR3 DNA follows: TGTGCCAGCAGCTTAGGCCTGGGGGCGGGCTACACCTTC. This encodes CASSLGLGAGYTF.

A single count supports this clone. The chain recombines TRBV11-3 with TRBJ2-7, with 11 bases identical to TRBD2. The trim removed 4 bases at V and 3 bases at J, leaving 5 bases unmatched. The CDR3 length is 15 residues. Germline loops: CDR1 SGHNT, CDR2 YENEEA. The CDR3 nucleotides read TGTGCCAGCAGCTGGGGGACTAGCGGATTCTACGAGCAGTACTTC. This codes for CASSWGTSGFYEQYF.

With respect to this clone: One end of the junction does not line up with germline, which may come from a read error. The chain is built from TRBV6-1 and TRBJ1-6, with a tentative D call TRBD1 (6 bases). Germline V lookup: CDR1 MNHNS, CDR2 SASEGT. CDR3 size: 16 residues. CDR3 sequence (DNA): TGTGCCAGCAGTGAACTAAGGGGGGGTGGAAATTCACCCCCCCACTTT. Amino acids: CASSELRGGGNSPPHF.

In DNA form, the CDR3 reads TGTGCTAGTGGTTTGGCCTCCCAGCAGTTCTTC. Its translation: CASGLASQQFF. The genes are TRBV12-5 and TRBJ2-1; D unclear. Looked up from germline, CDR1 is LGHNT and CDR2 is FRNRAP. Trimming took 1 base from V and 11 from J, leaving 6 bases between them. The CDR3 runs 11 residues.

The rearrangement joins TRBV5-1 to TRBJ2-5, with a tentative D call TRBD2 (6 bases). Germline CDR1 reads SGHRS; CDR2 reads YFSETQ. V lost 4 bases and J 4 bases, leaving 14 bases between the germline ends. The CDR3 loop spans 14 amino acids. CDR3 coding DNA: TGCGCCAGCAGCCCGGGAGCTAGGCGAGAGACCCAGTACTTC. Protein sequence: CASSPGARRETQYF.

V gene TRBV5-4 combines with J gene TRBJ1-2; D not resolved. The CDR3 extends over 15 amino acids. The germline V gene encodes CDR1 SGHNT and CDR2 YYREEE (reference sequence). V was cut by 2 bases and J by 0 bases, with 11 bases left in between. The CDR3 spells CASSFNRAANYGYTF. CDR3 in DNA: TGTGCCAGCAGCTTTAACCGAGCGGCTAACTATGGCTACACCTTC.

The gene calls are TRBV27 and TRBJ2-1, with 8 bases that match TRBD2. The CDR3 has 14 residues. The V gene end was trimmed by 2 bases and the J gene end by 8 bases; junction bases not matched to a gene: 5. Germline V CDR1 and CDR2: MNHEY, SMNVEV (reference sequence). CDR3 region: CASSLRSGSYEQFF. The CDR3 region has the DNA TGTGCCAGCAGTTTAAGGAGCGGGAGCTATGAGCAGTTCTTC.

CDR3 region: CASRLQGENGYTF. CDR3 DNA sequence: TGTGCCAGTAGGTTACAGGGGGAGAATGGCTACACCTTC. The chain carries TRBV19 and TRBJ1-2; 8 bases are a match to TRBD1. CDR3 length: 13 residues. Germline trimming cut 6 bases from V and 6 bases from J; bases unmatched to any gene: 6. Germline CDR1 and CDR2: LNHDA and SQIVND (reference sequence).

The sample holds a few counts of this clone. DNA of the CDR3: TGCGCCAGCAGGACCACGGGGGAGCAGTACTTC. This translates into CASRTTGEQYF. The chain links TRBV5-1 to TRBJ2-7; D is possibly TRBD2 (5 bases). Germline loops: CDR1 SGHRS, CDR2 YFSETQ. The CDR3 sequence is 11 residues long. The V and J ends lost 5 bases and 7 bases respectively, with 10 bases between them.

V gene TRBV27 combines with J gene TRBJ1-5; 7 bases map to TRBD1. Unmatched junction bases numbered 11, after V lost 5 bases and J lost 7 bases. In germline, CDR1 is MNHEY, CDR2 SMNVEV (reference sequence). This CDR3 contains 15 residues. CDR3 DNA: TGTGCCAGCAGTGCCACGGGACAGCCAACGCAGCCCCAGCATTTT. Protein sequence: CASSATGQPTQPQHF.

The V call is TRBV7-9, the J call TRBJ2-1, with unresolved D. V lost 3 bases, J lost 5 bases, and 14 bases lay in between. Germline loops: CDR1 SEHNR, CDR2 FQNEAQ (reference sequence). The CDR3 extends over 15 amino acids. CDR3 sequence: CASSFVPSEDNEQFF. CDR3 coding DNA: TGTGCCAGCAGCTTCGTCCCAAGTGAGGACAATGAGCAGTTCTTC.

The V gene is TRBV10-3, the J gene TRBJ2-7; 10 nucleotides match TRBD1. Germline lookup yields CDR1 ENHRY and CDR2 SYGVKD. V shed 6 bases, J shed 4 bases, and the junction held 6 bases outside the gene matches. This CDR3 contains 14 residues. CDR3 amino acids: CAIRTGGVRYEQYF. In DNA, the CDR3 is TGTGCCATCAGGACAGGGGGCGTTAGGTACGAGCAGTACTTC.

In regard to this clone: A read error may produce the germline difference seen at one junction end. The J gene is TRBJ1-3, the V gene TRBV19, with a tentative D call TRBD1 (5 bases). The CDR3 has 15 residues. Germline CDR1 LNHDA, CDR2 SQIVND (reference sequence). The CDR3 is CASRARGASGSTIYF. Here the CDR3 DNA reads TGTGCCAGTAGGGCCCGCGGGGCCTCTGGAAGCACCATATATTTT.

This rearrangement joins TRBV11-3 to TRBJ2-4; D is uncertain. V shed 4 bases and J shed 5 bases, with 3 bases lying between them. Germline values: CDR1 SGHNT, CDR2 YENEEA. The CDR3 consists of 11 residues. CDR3 nucleotides: TGTGCCAGCAGCTCTCAAAACATTCAGTACTTC. This encodes CASSSQNIQYF.

The chain joins TRBV7-8 to TRBJ1-3, with unresolved D. The CDR3 extends over 12 amino acids. The germline V gene encodes CDR1 SGHVS and CDR2 FQNEAQ. The V end lost 3 bases, the J end lost 3 bases, and 3 bases lay between the germline ends. In DNA form, the CDR3 reads TGTGCCAGCAGCTTCAGTGGAAACACCATATATTTT. Protein product: CASSFSGNTIYF.

This chain uses TRBV11-3 with TRBJ2-3; 9 positions match TRBD2. Trimming cost V 5 bases and J 2 bases; bases outside gene matches: 8. The length of the CDR3 is 16 residues. In germline, CDR1 is SGHNT, CDR2 YENEEA. The DNA for the CDR3 is TGTGCCAGCAGCCGAGTGGGCGGGGGGGACACAGATACGCAGTATTTT. The encoded protein is CASSRVGGGDTDTQYF.